This T cell receptor beta chain was captured in a study of T cell responses to AZD1222 COVID-19 vaccine. Study-level points and caveats: Donors were chiefly white British, with a greater number of females, and clonal diversity was perhaps underestimated.

Turning to this clone: Its antigen is undetermined.

Clones were sequenced by immunoSEQ multiplex PCR, and TCRdb holds only the in-frame ones, with some missing. The sample consists of 130,000 to 150,000 clones, 70% to 90% of them appearing once. Sequencing used peripheral blood, obtained on day 0 of AZD1222 vaccination. This clonotype was sampled from an adult in good health.

The chain's CDR3 is CASSSDPGAQIAEAFF. The CDR3 region has the DNA TGTGCCAGCAGTTCCGACCCGGGAGCACAAATCGCTGAAGCTTTCTTT. The chain has TRBV6-2 or TRBV6-3 and TRBJ1-1, with D unresolved. Trimming pared 4 bases from V and 6 bases from J, leaving 21 bases between. Germline V lookup: CDR1 MNHEY, CDR2 SVGEGT. This CDR3 is 16 amino acids long.